One and the same sample provided the 27 T cell receptor beta chains below, sequenced in a study of CD8 T cells in Susac syndrome. cDNA came from around 0.5 to 1 ug RNA primed by random hexamers. Using its own MiXCR run on the immunoSEQ multiplex PCR reads, TCRdb lists one record per CDR3 protein. The data contain 150,000 to 200,000 distinct CDR3 sequences, 90% to 95% of them singletons. The sample was CD4+ T cells from PBMCs. Receptors were obtained from a human donor in good health.

This chain links TRBV12-3 or TRBV12-4 with TRBJ1-1; tentative D call: TRBD1 (5 bases). The CDR3 totals 12 residues. The V end was cut by 6 bases, the J end by 9 bases, with 14 bases between. The CDR3 protein is CASSAGGVKAFF. The CDR3, as DNA: TGTGCCAGCAGCGCGGGGGGGGTAAAAGCTTTCTTT.

In its sample, this clonotype was seen a few times. This chain links TRBV6-5 with TRBJ1-2, with a weak D call TRBD1 (6 bases). This CDR3 is 14 amino acids long. The ends were cut back, 6 bases at V and 4 bases at J, with 15 bases in the middle. The germline CDR1 and CDR2 sequences are MNHEY and SVGAGI. In nucleotides, the CDR3 is TGTGCCAGCAGCTTGGGGGGCCGGATCTATGGCTACACCTTC. Translation gives CASSLGGRIYGYTF.

The genes are TRBV10-3 and TRBJ1-5; TRBD1 matches 7 bases. The CDR3 has 14 amino acids. Germline V gives CDR1 ENHRY, CDR2 SYGVKD. Trimming removed 9 bases from V and 3 bases from J; junction bases left unmatched: 8. The CDR3 is CAIGTEEFNQPQHF. DNA of the CDR3: TGTGCCATAGGGACAGAAGAATTCAATCAGCCCCAGCATTTT.

The chain uses TRBV28 and TRBJ2-6; D may be TRBD1 (5 bases). Germline V gene data show CDR1 as MDHEN and CDR2 as SYDVKM. CDR3 size: 17 residues. Trimming removed 2 bases at V and 0 bases at J, with 11 bases between. Here the CDR3 reads CASSLGADSSGANVLTF. For the CDR3, the DNA is TGTGCCAGCAGTTTAGGAGCCGACAGCTCTGGGGCCAACGTCCTGACTTTC.

This clonotype was seen once. The chain links TRBV5-1 to TRBJ2-3, with D hard to call. The CDR3 runs 15 residues. The germline gives CDR1 SGHRS, CDR2 YFSETQ. The V end lost 0 bases, the J end lost 6 bases, and 14 bases lay between the germline ends. The chain's CDR3 is CASSLVGTWGDTQYF. The DNA for the CDR3 is TGCGCCAGCAGCTTGGTCGGCACTTGGGGTGATACGCAGTATTTT.

This clonotype showed up just once. The genes are TRBV12-3 or TRBV12-4 and TRBJ2-3; the match to TRBD2 covers 9 bases. The V and J ends lost 3 bases and 8 bases, in that order; junction bases with no gene match: 12. The CDR3 loop spans 16 amino acids. The CDR3 spells CASSFRGGGASATQYF. For the CDR3, the DNA is TGTGCCAGCAGTTTCAGGGGCGGGGGGGCCTCAGCTACGCAGTATTTT.

The gene calls are TRBV6-6 and TRBJ1-6; D might be TRBD1 (6 bases). Trimming cost V 5 bases and J 6 bases, with 14 bases left between them. The germline CDR1 and CDR2 sequences are MNHNY and SVGAGI (reference sequence). The CDR3 totals 15 residues. CDR3 sequence (DNA): TGTGCCAGCAGTAAAATCAGGGGTGGTAATTCACCCCTCCACTTT. This sequence encodes CASSKIRGGNSPLHF.

V and J are TRBV4-1 and TRBJ2-1, with TRBD1 matching 7 bases. From germline, CDR1 is MGHRA and CDR2 YSYEKL. The V segment lost 5 bases and the J segment 8 bases; nucleotides outside the gene matches: 9. CDR3 length: 14 residues. DNA for the CDR3: TGCGCCAGCAGCAACAGAGGGGGCGCCCATGAGCAGTTCTTC. It is translated as CASSNRGGAHEQFF.

In DNA form, the CDR3 reads TGTGCCACCAGCAGACCTTCTAGCGATGGCCAAGAGACCCAGTACTTC. Its translation: CATSRPSSDGQETQYF. The J gene is TRBJ2-5, the V gene TRBV15, with a weak D call TRBD2 (6 bases). Trimming took off 2 bases at V and 1 base at J, with 14 bases between the two ends. This CDR3 is 16 amino acids long. Germline CDR1 LNHNV, CDR2 YYDKDF (reference sequence). The full variable domain, its missing parts supplied by reference TRBV15 and TRBJ2-5, is DAMVIQNPRYQVTQFGKPVTLSCSQTLNHNVMYWYQQKSSQAPKLLFHYYDKDFNNEADTPDNFQSRRPNTSFCFLDIRSPGLGDTAMYLCATSRPSSDGQETQYFGPGTRLLVL.

This rearrangement joins TRBV3-1 to TRBJ1-4; tentatively, D is TRBD1 (5 bases). The germline gives CDR1 LGHDT, CDR2 YNNKEL (reference sequence). The CDR3 covers 15 residues. The germline V and J ends were trimmed by 4 bases and 4 bases, with 13 bases remaining between them. The CDR3 region has the DNA TGTGCCAGCAGCCCCTATGGGGGGATTAATGAAAAACTGTTTTTT. Protein sequence: CASSPYGGINEKLFF. Full variable domain (rest looked up from reference TRBV3-1 and TRBJ1-4): DTAVSQTPKYLVTQMGNDKSIKCEQNLGHDTMYWYKQDSKKFLKIMFSYNNKELIINETVPNRFSPKSPDKAHLNLHINSLELGDSAVYFCASSPYGGINEKLFFGSGTQLSVL.

This clonotype occurred a few times. The chain has TRBV3-1 and TRBJ2-7; D unclear. V was shortened by 4 bases and J by 2 bases, with 6 bases between the two germline ends. The germline gives CDR1 LGHDT, CDR2 YNNKEL (reference sequence). The CDR3 covers 12 residues. The CDR3 loop reads CASSPPTYEQYV. The CDR3 DNA reads as TGTGCCAGCAGCCCCCCAACCTACGAGCAGTACGTC.

The V gene is TRBV2, the J gene TRBJ2-1, with D maybe TRBD2 (6 bases). The CDR3 length is 12 residues. Germline lookup yields CDR1 SNHLY and CDR2 FYNNEI. V lost 9 bases, J lost 6 bases, and 12 bases lay in between. The CDR3, as DNA: TGTGCCAGATCCCCCGGGGGCAATGAGCAGTTCTTC. Translation: CARSPGGNEQFF. Filled out from reference TRBV2 and TRBJ2-1, the complete variable domain reads EPEVTQTPSHQVTQMGQEVILRCVPISNHLYFYWYRQILGQKVEFLVSFYNNEISEKSEIFDDQFSVERPDGSNFTLKIRSTKLEDSAMYFCARSPGGNEQFFGPGTRLTVL.

This rearrangement joins TRBV9 to TRBJ2-3; possibly TRBD1 for D (6 bases). Germline CDR1 SGDLS, CDR2 YYNGEE. The CDR3 length is 15 residues. The V and J ends lost 6 bases and 8 bases respectively, with 22 bases between them. The CDR3 region is CASNLEHRVGGTQYF. CDR3 bases: TGTGCCAGCAATTTAGAGCACAGGGTCGGTGGTACGCAGTATTTT.

J is TRBJ2-5 and V is TRBV12-3 or TRBV12-4, with D hard to call. CDR3 length: 12 amino acids. Trimming removed 3 bases at V and 4 bases at J, with 6 bases between. The CDR3 region has the DNA TGTGCCAGCAGTTTCCCCCGAGAGACCCAGTACTTC. Translation gives CASSFPRETQYF.

V and J are TRBV19 and TRBJ2-7; perhaps TRBD2 as D (5 bases). Per germline, CDR1 LNHDA and CDR2 SQIVND (reference sequence). Between the trimmed V and J ends, which lost 4 bases and 6 bases, there was a span of 19 bases. This CDR3 is built from 15 residues. The CDR3 here is CASSTNLGRESEQYF. The CDR3 nucleotides read TGTGCCAGTAGTACCAATCTCGGACGGGAATCCGAGCAGTACTTC.

This clonotype occurred once. J is TRBJ1-5 and V is TRBV4-3; a weak D match, TRBD1 (6 bases). In germline, CDR1 is LGHNA, CDR2 YSLEER. V was cut by 0 bases and J by 2 bases, with 17 bases left in between. The CDR3 consists of 18 residues. The CDR3 DNA is TGCGCCAGCAGCCAAGACGTAGGGGGGGCTCCTGGCAATCAGCCCCAGCATTTT. It encodes CASSQDVGGAPGNQPQHF.

The chain carries TRBV18 and TRBJ2-7, with a weak D call TRBD1 (5 bases). This CDR3 comprises 12 residues. CDR1 is KGHSH, CDR2 LQKENI, per germline. V was shortened by 3 bases and J by 4 bases, with 7 bases between the two germline ends. The DNA of the CDR3 is TGTGCCAGCTCACCGGGGCGTTACGAGCAGTACTTC. Its protein product is CASSPGRYEQYF.

This clonotype showed up just once. The J gene is TRBJ2-2, the V gene TRBV10-3; a possible D gene is TRBD1 (5 bases). V lost 5 bases and J lost 0, with 13 bases in between. The germline V gene has CDR1 ENHRY and CDR2 SYGVKD. This CDR3 contains 16 residues. CDR3 protein: CAISKTTVANTGELFF. CDR3 nucleotides: TGTGCCATCAGTAAGACGACAGTCGCGAACACCGGGGAGCTGTTTTTT.

V usage is TRBV20-1 and J usage is TRBJ1-5, with unresolved D. Trimming removed 4 bases at V and 0 bases at J, with 10 bases between. The CDR3 has 14 residues. CDR1 is DFQATT and CDR2 is SNEGSKA in the germline V gene (reference sequence). CDR3 sequence reads: CSAIARDSNQPQHF. CDR3 nucleotides: TGCAGTGCTATTGCAAGAGATAGCAATCAGCCCCAGCATTTT.

The V call is TRBV2, the J call TRBJ2-1; D gene unclear. CDR1 and CDR2 (germline): SNHLY, FYNNEI. The CDR3 loop spans 12 amino acids. The V end was cut by 3 bases, the J end by 8 bases, with 8 bases between. CDR3 protein: CASSESWDEQFF. CDR3 nucleotide sequence: TGTGCCAGCAGTGAGTCCTGGGATGAGCAGTTCTTC.

This clonotype was observed once. The rearrangement joins TRBV29-1 to TRBJ1-1, with 8 bases that match TRBD1. From germline, CDR1 is SQVTM and CDR2 ANQGSEA. The CDR3 has 13 amino acids. V shed 6 bases, J shed 1 base, and the junction held 4 bases outside the gene matches. Here the CDR3 reads CSVPTGANTEAFF. In DNA, the CDR3 is TGCAGCGTCCCGACAGGGGCGAACACTGAAGCTTTCTTT.

The chain joins TRBV28 to TRBJ2-5; 9 positions match TRBD1. This CDR3 comprises 16 residues. Germline lookup yields CDR1 MDHEN and CDR2 SYDVKM. V shed 4 bases and J 4 bases; nucleotides not matched to a gene: 10. In DNA form, the CDR3 reads TGTGCCAGCAGTTACACTAAGGGACAGGGAAGAGAGACCCAGTACTTC. It translates to CASSYTKGQGRETQYF.

This rearrangement joins TRBV20-1 to TRBJ2-3, with D unresolved. Germline CDR1 and CDR2: DFQATT and SNEGSKA (reference sequence). Trimming took 3 bases from V and 0 from J, leaving 13 bases between them. The CDR3 is 15 amino acids. The CDR3 loop reads CSASSPGTSTDTQYF. The CDR3, as DNA: TGCAGTGCTAGTTCCCCCGGTACTAGCACAGATACGCAGTATTTT.

The chain uses TRBV3-1 and TRBJ2-5; a possible D gene is TRBD1 (6 bases). Germline CDR1 is LGHDT and CDR2 is YNNKEL (reference sequence). The CDR3 length is 13 residues. Between the trimmed V and J ends, which lost 5 bases and 7 bases, there was a span of 14 bases. The CDR3, as DNA: TGTGCCAGCAGCACCCAGGGGTTGGGGACCCAGTACTTC. It translates to CASSTQGLGTQYF.

The V gene is TRBV3-1, the J gene TRBJ2-4; 8 nucleotides line up with TRBD1. V gave up 1 base and J gave up 1 base; unmatched junction bases: 9. Germline V CDR1 and CDR2: LGHDT, YNNKEL (reference sequence). This CDR3 is built from 18 residues. CDR3 amino acids: CASSQVLRGRAAKNIQYF. CDR3 nucleotides: TGTGCCAGCAGCCAAGTCCTCAGGGGGCGCGCGGCCAAAAACATTCAGTACTTC.

This clonotype was picked up one time. The chain recombines TRBV24-1 with TRBJ2-3; D not certain. Germline V gene data show CDR1 as KGHDR and CDR2 as SFDVKD. The length of the CDR3 is 12 residues. V lost 5 bases and J 0 bases, leaving 2 bases between the germline ends. For the CDR3, the DNA is TGTGCCACCAGTGCCAGCACAGATACGCAGTATTTT. As protein: CATSASTDTQYF.

This sequence joins TRBV6-5 and TRBJ1-2; D gene unclear. Trimming stripped 2 bases from V and 8 bases from J, with 18 bases between. Germline CDR1 MNHEY, CDR2 SVGAGI. CDR3 length equals 15 residues. CDR3 DNA sequence: TGTGCCAGCAGTTACAAATGGACTAGAACCGGGGGCTACACCTTC. Its translation: CASSYKWTRTGGYTF.